These 11 T cell receptor beta chains were sequenced from one sample in a study of Ad26.COV2.S vaccination and SARS-CoV-2 variants. Treatment reported: some 20 received Ad26.COV2.S at low or high dose, single or two shots; five or six received placebo; per-sample allocation not given. The samples were gathered on day 63 after the first injection of vaccine or placebo. Measured with immunoSEQ multiplex PCR; TCRdb has only the in-frame clones, and not every one. The sample lists hundreds of thousands of clones; roughly 87% were seen once. Source: peripheral blood, taken in a trial of Ad26.COV2.S vaccine versus placebo. Receptors were obtained from a person aged 18-65 years who received the Ad26.COV2.S COVID-19 vaccine or a placebo.

This chain joins TRBV11-3 and TRBJ2-2, with D perhaps TRBD1 (6 bases). The germline V gene encodes CDR1 SGHNT and CDR2 YENEEA. The CDR3 runs 14 residues. The V and J ends lost 4 bases and 1 base respectively, with 7 bases between them. CDR3 in amino acids: CASSYRVNTGELFF. The CDR3 DNA reads as TGTGCCAGCAGCTACAGGGTGAACACCGGGGAGCTGTTTTTT.

This CDR3 is CASSPLGQPQHF. The CDR3 DNA reads as TGTGCCAGCAGTCCGTTAGGACAGCCCCAGCATTTT. This chain uses TRBV27 with TRBJ1-5; D not resolved. V lost 5 bases to trimming and J lost 7 bases, with 9 bases between them. CDR1 is MNHEY, CDR2 SMNVEV, per germline (reference sequence). The CDR3 has 12 residues.

This sequence joins TRBV9 and TRBJ1-4, with a weak D call TRBD1 (5 bases). The CDR3 extends over 14 amino acids. Germline assignment: CDR1 SGDLS and CDR2 YYNGEE. V was trimmed by 4 bases and J by 8 bases, leaving 15 bases between them. The DNA of the CDR3 is TGTGCCAGCAGCCCGTCGGGGACGGTGGAAAAACTGTTTTTT. It is translated as CASSPSGTVEKLFF.

This chain uses TRBV9 with TRBJ2-2, with D hard to call. The germline V gene has CDR1 SGDLS and CDR2 YYNGEE. V was clipped by 0 bases and J by 8 bases, with 11 bases between them. The CDR3 consists of 14 residues. The CDR3 region is CASSVASGEGELFF. CDR3 coding DNA: TGTGCCAGCAGCGTAGCTAGTGGGGAAGGGGAGCTGTTTTTT.

The rearrangement joins TRBV6-6 to TRBJ1-2, with 12 positions matching TRBD1. The CDR3 consists of 16 residues. With V trimmed by 2 bases and J by 8 bases, 9 bases remained unmatched. Germline loops: CDR1 MNHNY, CDR2 SVGAGI (reference sequence). The CDR3 region is CASSYPTGTGGLGYTF. As DNA, the CDR3 is TGTGCCAGCAGTTACCCCACCGGGACAGGGGGCCTCGGCTACACCTTC.

The V and J genes are TRBV4-1 and TRBJ1-1; no firm D call. The CDR3 sequence is 14 residues long. With 3 bases removed from V and 3 bases from J, the gap between germline ends came to 11 bases. Germline lookup yields CDR1 MGHRA and CDR2 YSYEKL. CDR3 in DNA: TGCGCCAGCAGCCAGGGCAAGGGATACACTGAAGCTTTCTTT. Translation gives CASSQGKGYTEAFF.

V usage is TRBV30 and J usage is TRBJ2-3; tentative D call: TRBD1 (6 bases). The germline gives CDR1 GTSNPN, CDR2 SVGIG (reference sequence). Trimming stripped 5 bases from V and 6 bases from J, with 18 bases between. The CDR3 totals 14 residues. The CDR3 nucleotides read TGTGCCTGGGAGACAGGTATTGGTTCTGATACGCAGTATTTT. It yields the protein CAWETGIGSDTQYF. Full variable domain (missing parts from reference TRBV30 and TRBJ2-3): SQTIHQWPATLVQPVGSPLSLECTVEGTSNPNLYWYRQAAGRGLQLLFYSVGIGQISSEVPQNLSASRPQDRQFILSSKKLLLSDSGFYLCAWETGIGSDTQYFGPGTRLTVL.

The chain is built from TRBV7-8 and TRBJ2-7, with no clear D. The CDR3 spans 13 residues. The germline V gene has CDR1 SGHVS and CDR2 FQNEAQ. Trimming removed 0 bases at V and 1 base at J, with 4 bases between. The CDR3 loop is CASSLARSYEQYV. The CDR3, as DNA: TGTGCCAGCAGCTTAGCGCGGTCCTACGAGCAGTACGTC.

This rearrangement joins TRBV6-2 or TRBV6-3 to TRBJ1-2, with a weak D call TRBD1 (6 bases). V lost 4 bases, J lost 6 bases, and 18 bases lay in between. Per germline, CDR1 MNHEY and CDR2 SVGEGT. This CDR3 comprises 15 residues. CDR3 coding DNA: TGTGCCAGCAGTTCCCGACCGACAGGAATCGATGGCTACACCTTC. Translation gives CASSSRPTGIDGYTF.

The V call is TRBV6-5, the J call TRBJ1-1; D gene ambiguous. The length of the CDR3 is 16 residues. Per the germline V gene, CDR1 is MNHEY and CDR2 is SVGAGI. V was trimmed by 4 bases and J by 3 bases, leaving 18 bases between them. CDR3 coding DNA: TGTGCCAGCAGTTCTTGGAATCCGGGAAGGGACACTGAAGCTTTCTTT. It codes for CASSSWNPGRDTEAFF.

CDR3 sequence: CASSLGGGRAGNTIYF. In DNA form, the CDR3 reads TGTGCCAGCAGCTTAGGAGGGGGACGTGCGGGAAACACCATATATTTT. This chain links TRBV7-2 with TRBJ1-3; possibly TRBD1 for D (6 bases). The germline V gene has CDR1 SGHTA and CDR2 FQGNSA. Trimming took off 1 base at V and 4 bases at J, with 14 bases between the two ends. CDR3 length: 16 amino acids.